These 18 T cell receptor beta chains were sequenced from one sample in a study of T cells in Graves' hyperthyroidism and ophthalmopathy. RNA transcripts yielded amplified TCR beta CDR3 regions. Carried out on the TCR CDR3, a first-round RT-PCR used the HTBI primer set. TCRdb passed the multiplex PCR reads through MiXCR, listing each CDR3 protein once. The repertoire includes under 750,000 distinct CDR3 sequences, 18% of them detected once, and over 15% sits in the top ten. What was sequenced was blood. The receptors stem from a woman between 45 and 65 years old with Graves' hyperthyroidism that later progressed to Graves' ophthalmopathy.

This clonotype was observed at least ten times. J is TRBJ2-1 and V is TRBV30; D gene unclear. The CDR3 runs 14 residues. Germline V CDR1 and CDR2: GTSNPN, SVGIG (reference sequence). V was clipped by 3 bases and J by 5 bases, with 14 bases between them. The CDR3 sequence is CAWRIPRRNNEQFF. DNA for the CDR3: TGTGCCTGGAGGATACCAAGGCGGAACAATGAGCAGTTCTTC.

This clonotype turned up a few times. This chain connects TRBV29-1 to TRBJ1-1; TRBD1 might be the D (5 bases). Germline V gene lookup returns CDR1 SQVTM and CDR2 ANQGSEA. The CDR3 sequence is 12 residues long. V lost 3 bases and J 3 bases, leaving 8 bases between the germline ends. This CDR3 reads CSVDPGYTEAFF. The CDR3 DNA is TGCAGCGTTGACCCAGGGTACACTGAAGCTTTCTTT.

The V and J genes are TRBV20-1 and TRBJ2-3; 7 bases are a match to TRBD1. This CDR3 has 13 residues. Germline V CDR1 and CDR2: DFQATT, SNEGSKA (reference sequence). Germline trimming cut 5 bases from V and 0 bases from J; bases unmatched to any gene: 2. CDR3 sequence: CSAVTGSTDTQYF. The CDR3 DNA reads TGCAGTGCTGTGACAGGGAGCACAGATACGCAGTATTTT.

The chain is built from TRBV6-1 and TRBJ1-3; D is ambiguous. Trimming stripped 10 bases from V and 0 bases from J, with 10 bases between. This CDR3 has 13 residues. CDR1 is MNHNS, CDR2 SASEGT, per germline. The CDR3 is CATRRTSGNTIYF. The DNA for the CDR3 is TGTGCCACCAGACGGACCTCTGGAAACACCATATATTTT.

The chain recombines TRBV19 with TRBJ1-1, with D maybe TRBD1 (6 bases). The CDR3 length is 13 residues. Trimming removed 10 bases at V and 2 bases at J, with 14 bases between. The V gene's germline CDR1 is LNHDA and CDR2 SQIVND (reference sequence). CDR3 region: CATMDRTNTEAFF. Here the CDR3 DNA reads TGTGCCACCATGGACAGAACAAACACTGAAGCTTTCTTT.

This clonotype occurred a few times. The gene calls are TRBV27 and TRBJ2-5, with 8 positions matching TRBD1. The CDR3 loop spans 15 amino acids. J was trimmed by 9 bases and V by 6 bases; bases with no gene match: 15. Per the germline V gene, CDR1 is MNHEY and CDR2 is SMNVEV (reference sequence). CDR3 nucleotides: TGTGCCAGCAGAACAGACAGGGGCCCACCGGGGGCCCAGTACTTC. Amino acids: CASRTDRGPPGAQYF.

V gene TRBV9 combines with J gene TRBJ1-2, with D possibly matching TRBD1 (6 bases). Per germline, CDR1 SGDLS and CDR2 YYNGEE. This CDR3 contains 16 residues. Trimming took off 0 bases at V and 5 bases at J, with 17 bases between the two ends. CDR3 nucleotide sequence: TGTGCCAGCAGCGTAGCGGGCGGGGGCGAAGGATATGGCTACACCTTC. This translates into CASSVAGGGEGYGYTF.

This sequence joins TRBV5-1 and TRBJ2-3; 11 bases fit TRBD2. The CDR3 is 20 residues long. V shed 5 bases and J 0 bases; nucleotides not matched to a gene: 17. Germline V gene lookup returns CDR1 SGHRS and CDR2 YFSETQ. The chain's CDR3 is CASRNPRLAGRTSSTDTQYF. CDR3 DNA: TGCGCCAGCAGGAACCCTAGACTAGCGGGGCGAACCTCTAGCACAGATACGCAGTATTTT.

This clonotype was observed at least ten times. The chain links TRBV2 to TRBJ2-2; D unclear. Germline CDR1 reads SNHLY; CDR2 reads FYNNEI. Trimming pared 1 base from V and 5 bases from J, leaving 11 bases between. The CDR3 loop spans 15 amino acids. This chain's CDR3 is CASSEGFPGTGELFF. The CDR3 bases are TGTGCCAGCAGTGAAGGGTTCCCCGGGACCGGGGAGCTGTTTTTT.

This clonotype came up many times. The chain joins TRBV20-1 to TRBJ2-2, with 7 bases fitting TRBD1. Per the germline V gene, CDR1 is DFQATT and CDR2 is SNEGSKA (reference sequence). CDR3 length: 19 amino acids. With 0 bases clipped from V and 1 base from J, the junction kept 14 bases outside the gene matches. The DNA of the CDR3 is TGCAGTGCTAGAGATTACAGACAGAGAGGGGGCCTGAACACCGGGGAGCTGTTTTTT. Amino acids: CSARDYRQRGGLNTGELFF.

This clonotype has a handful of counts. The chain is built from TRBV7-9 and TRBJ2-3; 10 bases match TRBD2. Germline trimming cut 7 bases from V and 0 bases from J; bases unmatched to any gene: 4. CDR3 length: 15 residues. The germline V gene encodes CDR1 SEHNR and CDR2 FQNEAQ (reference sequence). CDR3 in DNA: TGTGCCAGCACTCCAGCGGGGGGGAGCACAGATACGCAGTATTTT. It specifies CASTPAGGSTDTQYF.

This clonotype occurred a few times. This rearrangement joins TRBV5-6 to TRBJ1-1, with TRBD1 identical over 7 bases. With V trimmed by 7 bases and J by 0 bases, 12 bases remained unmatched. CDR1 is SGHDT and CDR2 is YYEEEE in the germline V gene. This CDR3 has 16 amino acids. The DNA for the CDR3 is TGTGCCAGCCTTCGTTACAGGGGTTCGGTGAACACTGAAGCTTTCTTT. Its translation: CASLRYRGSVNTEAFF.

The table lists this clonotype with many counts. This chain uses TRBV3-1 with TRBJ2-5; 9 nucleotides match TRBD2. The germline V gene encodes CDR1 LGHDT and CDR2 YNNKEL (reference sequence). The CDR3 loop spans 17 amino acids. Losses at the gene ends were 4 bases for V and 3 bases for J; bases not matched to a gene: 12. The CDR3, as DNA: TGTGCCAGCAGCCCACAAGTTAGCGGGGGAGCAAAAGAGACCCAGTACTTC. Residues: CASSPQVSGGAKETQYF.

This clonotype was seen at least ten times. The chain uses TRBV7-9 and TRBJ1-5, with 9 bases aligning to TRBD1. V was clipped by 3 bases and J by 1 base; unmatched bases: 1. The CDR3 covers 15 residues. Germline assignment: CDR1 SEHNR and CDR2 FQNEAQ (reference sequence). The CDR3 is CASSFGTGSNQPQHF. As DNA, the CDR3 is TGTGCCAGCAGCTTTGGGACAGGGAGCAATCAGCCCCAGCATTTT. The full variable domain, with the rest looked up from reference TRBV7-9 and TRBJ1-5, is DTGVSQNPRHKITKRGQNVTFRCDPISEHNRLYWYRQTLGQGPEFLTYFQNEAQLEKSRLLSDRFSAERPKGSFSTLEIQRTEQGDSAMYLCASSFGTGSNQPQHFGDGTRLSIL.

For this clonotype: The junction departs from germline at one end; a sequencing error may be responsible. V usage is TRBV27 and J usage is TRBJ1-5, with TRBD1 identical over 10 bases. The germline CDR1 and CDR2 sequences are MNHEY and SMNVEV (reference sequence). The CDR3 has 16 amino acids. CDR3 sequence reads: CASSIGTGDSNQLQHF. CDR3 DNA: TGTGCCAGCAGTATCGGGACAGGGGATAGCAATCAGCTCCAGCATTTT.

The CDR3: CASIGQGVYETQYF. The DNA for the CDR3 is TGTGCCAGCATTGGGCAGGGGGTCTATGAGACCCAGTACTTC. The chain has TRBV12-3 or TRBV12-4 and TRBJ2-5; TRBD1 agrees at 7 bases. The length of the CDR3 is 14 residues. Trimming cost V 7 bases and J 5 bases; bases outside gene matches: 10.

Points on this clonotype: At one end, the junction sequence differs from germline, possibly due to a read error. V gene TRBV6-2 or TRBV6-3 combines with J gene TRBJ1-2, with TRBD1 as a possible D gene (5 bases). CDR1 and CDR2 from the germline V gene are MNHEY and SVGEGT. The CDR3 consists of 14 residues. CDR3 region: CASSVGVVGYGYTF. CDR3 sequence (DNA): TGCGCCAGCAGTGTAGGGGTGGTGGGCTATGGCTACACCTTC.

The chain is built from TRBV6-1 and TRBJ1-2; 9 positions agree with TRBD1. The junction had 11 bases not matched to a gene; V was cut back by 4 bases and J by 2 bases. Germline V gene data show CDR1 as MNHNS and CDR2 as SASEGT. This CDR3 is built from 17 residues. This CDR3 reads CASSGIDRGFLNYGYTF. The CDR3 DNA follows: TGTGCCAGCAGTGGCATAGACAGGGGGTTTTTGAACTATGGCTACACCTTC.